This TCR beta chain is drawn from a study of CD8+ T cells in alopecia areata. V lost 2 bases and J 1 base, leaving 9 bases between the germline ends. There are 14 residues in the CDR3. Looked up from germline, CDR1 is MDHEN and CDR2 is SYDVKM. Documented treatment: oral pan-JAK inhibitor, 5-10 mg twice daily. Sequencing used cDNA as its template, made by extracting RNA and reverse transcribing it. Some clones are missing from TCRdb's copy, which holds only in-frame ones; the method was immunoSEQ multiplex PCR. The sample records 150,000 to 200,000 clones, around 56% being singletons. This clone has a count of ten or more.

This material consisted of CD4+ T cells sorted from blood, taken at week 4, from a patient treated with tofacitinib. The clonotype was recovered from a human donor with alopecia areata. The rearrangement joins TRBV28 to TRBJ2-7; tentatively, D is TRBD1 or TRBD2 (5 bases each). This CDR3 reads CASSLLRESYEQYF. The DNA for the CDR3 is TGTGCCAGCAGTTTACTCAGGGAGTCCTACGAGCAGTACTTC.